A single sample is the source of the 32 T cell receptor beta chains below, sequenced in a study of blood T cell repertoires in COVID-19. Generated by immunoSEQ multiplex PCR, the TCRdb table keeps only in-frame clones and is missing some. The sample contains 250,000 or so clones, about 90% of which appear only once. Sequenced input: peripheral blood. Receptors were obtained from a man aged 18 to 35 with active or convalescent COVID-19.

This clone was found a few times. The CDR3 sequence is CASSYGTDDGYTF. The CDR3 DNA reads as TGTGCCAGCAGTTACGGGACAGATGATGGCTACACCTTC. This rearrangement joins TRBV28 to TRBJ1-2; 7 nucleotides align to TRBD1. Germline CDR1 and CDR2: MDHEN and SYDVKM. The CDR3 runs to 13 residues. Trimming cost V 4 bases and J 6 bases; bases outside gene matches: 5.

The rearrangement joins TRBV7-2 to TRBJ1-1, with D unclear. Germline CDR1 and CDR2: SGHTA and FQGNSA. V lost 3 bases and J 6 bases, leaving 14 bases between the germline ends. The CDR3 runs to 14 residues. This CDR3 reads CASSFRGRDSEAFF. The CDR3 bases are TGTGCCAGCAGCTTTAGAGGGAGAGACTCTGAAGCTTTCTTT. Full variable domain (remainder filled in from reference TRBV7-2 and TRBJ1-1): GAGVSQSPSNKVTEKGKDVELRCDPISGHTALYWYRQSLGQGLEFLIYFQGNSAPDKSGLPSDRFSAERTGGSVSTLTIQRTQQEDSAVYLCASSFRGRDSEAFFGQGTRLTVV.

The rearrangement uses TRBV6-5 and TRBJ1-1, with 7 bases matching TRBD1. V shed 0 bases and J 4 bases; nucleotides not matched to a gene: 5. Germline V gene lookup returns CDR1 MNHEY and CDR2 SVGAGI. The CDR3 is 15 residues long. CDR3 sequence reads: CASSYSQAGGTEAFF. CDR3 nucleotide sequence: TGTGCCAGCAGTTACTCTCAGGCAGGGGGCACTGAAGCTTTCTTT.

This clone was seen a single time. The V and J genes are TRBV29-1 and TRBJ1-2; 11 nucleotides align to TRBD1. Trimming removed 6 bases from V and 8 bases from J; junction bases left unmatched: 8. Germline V gives CDR1 SQVTM, CDR2 ANQGSEA. The CDR3 has 13 residues. The CDR3 nucleotides are TGCAGCGTGGATGGACAGGGGGCGAACGGCTACACCTTC. Residues: CSVDGQGANGYTF.

The gene calls are TRBV6-2 or TRBV6-3 and TRBJ1-1, with D tentatively TRBD1 (5 bases). The germline V gene encodes CDR1 MNHEY and CDR2 SVGEGT. The V and J ends lost 5 bases and 3 bases respectively, with 13 bases between them. The CDR3 spans 14 residues. CDR3 coding DNA: TGTGCCAGCAGTCCACGGGGGAGCTACACTGAAGCTTTCTTT. Translating gives CASSPRGSYTEAFF.

This clone was found once. The V and J genes are TRBV18 and TRBJ2-1; D may be TRBD1 (6 bases). The CDR3 is 15 amino acids. The germline gives CDR1 KGHSH, CDR2 LQKENI. V shed 3 bases and J shed 4 bases, with 13 bases lying between them. As DNA, the CDR3 is TGTGCCAGCTCACCCTATCGGACAGAGTACAATGAGCAGTTCTTC. Its translation is CASSPYRTEYNEQFF.

J is TRBJ2-4 and V is TRBV6-5; possibly TRBD2 for D (6 bases). V lost 0 bases and J 9 bases, leaving 12 bases between the germline ends. The CDR3 covers 14 residues. Looked up from germline, CDR1 is MNHEY and CDR2 is SVGAGI. CDR3 protein: CASSYSNLGGIQYF. CDR3 coding DNA: TGTGCCAGCAGTTACTCGAACCTCGGGGGCATTCAGTACTTC.

The gene calls are TRBV19 and TRBJ1-1, with D hard to call. Germline V CDR1 and CDR2: LNHDA, SQIVND (reference sequence). The V and J ends lost 4 bases and 1 base respectively, with 10 bases between them. The CDR3 consists of 14 residues. Here the CDR3 reads CASSRTTRNTEAFF. The CDR3 region has the DNA TGTGCCAGTAGTAGAACTACACGGAACACTGAAGCTTTCTTT.

V gene TRBV30 combines with J gene TRBJ1-3; no reliable D call. The CDR3 has 16 residues. Trimming pared 3 bases from V and 0 bases from J, leaving 15 bases between. Per the germline V gene, CDR1 is GTSNPN and CDR2 is SVGIG (reference sequence). CDR3 loop: CAWSEANLNSGNTIYF. The CDR3 DNA reads TGTGCCTGGAGCGAAGCAAACTTGAACTCTGGAAACACCATATATTTT.

This sequence joins TRBV14 and TRBJ1-1; 8 bases agree with TRBD1. Per the germline V gene, CDR1 is SGHDN and CDR2 is FVKESK. Trimming removed 0 bases from V and 2 bases from J; junction bases left unmatched: 17. This CDR3 comprises 20 residues. CDR3 sequence reads: CASSQDVWGQDVHRNTEAFF. DNA of the CDR3: TGTGCCAGCAGCCAAGATGTTTGGGGACAGGATGTCCACCGCAACACTGAAGCTTTCTTT.

The chain has TRBV19 and TRBJ1-1; 7 bases match TRBD1. V dropped 5 bases and J dropped 1; count of bases not matched to a gene: 7. CDR1 and CDR2 (germline): LNHDA, SQIVND (reference sequence). The CDR3 sequence is 15 residues long. The CDR3 nucleotides are TGTGCCAGTAGTCCAGACAGGGAAGGGAACACTGAAGCTTTCTTT. It codes for CASSPDREGNTEAFF.

V and J are TRBV19 and TRBJ2-7, with unresolved D. Trimming stripped 3 bases from V and 6 bases from J, with 18 bases between. The CDR3 extends over 15 amino acids. CDR1 LNHDA and CDR2 SQIVND come from the germline V gene (reference sequence). CDR3: CASSISPPEAVEQYF. The CDR3 DNA sequence: TGTGCCAGTAGTATCAGTCCCCCAGAGGCGGTCGAGCAGTACTTC. The full variable domain, rest sourced from reference TRBV19 and TRBJ2-7, is DGGITQSPKYLFRKEGQNVTLSCEQNLNHDAMYWYRQDPGQGLRLIYYSQIVNDFQKGDIAEGYSVSREKKESFPLTVTSAQKNPTAFYLCASSISPPEAVEQYFGPGTRLTVT.

The chain is built from TRBV9 and TRBJ2-1; D is tentatively TRBD1 or TRBD2 (9 bases each). The CDR3 covers 19 residues. Germline V CDR1 and CDR2: SGDLS, YYNGEE. Trimming shortened V by 3 bases and J by 10 bases, and 32 bases separated the two germline ends. The CDR3, as DNA: TGTGCCAGCAGCGATCCGGGACAGGGCAATAGCGGGAGCAGTGGGGAGCAGTTCTTC. The encoded protein is CASSDPGQGNSGSSGEQFF. The variable domain in full, with the rest retrieved from reference TRBV9 and TRBJ2-1, is DSGVTQTPKHLITATGQRVTLRCSPRSGDLSVYWYQQSLDQGLQFLIQYYNGEERAKGNILERFSAQQFPDLHSELNLSSLELGDSALYFCASSDPGQGNSGSSGEQFFGPGTRLTVL.

The V and J genes are TRBV28 and TRBJ1-6; the match to TRBD1 covers 7 bases. V lost 6 bases and J lost 8; bases outside the gene matches: 10. Germline lookup yields CDR1 MDHEN and CDR2 SYDVKM. The CDR3 consists of 15 residues. CDR3 coding DNA: TGTGCCAGCAGCTTCAGACAGGGAACCCATTCACCCCTCCACTTT. The encoded protein is CASSFRQGTHSPLHF.

Here the CDR3 DNA reads TGCGCCAGCAGACCAACACAGGGGGATACGCAGTATTTT. Residues: CASRPTQGDTQYF. The genes are TRBV5-1 and TRBJ2-3, with 7 nucleotides matching TRBD1. CDR3 length equals 13 residues. Per germline, CDR1 SGHRS and CDR2 YFSETQ. V lost 5 bases and J lost 6; bases outside the gene matches: 6.

The V gene is TRBV2, the J gene TRBJ1-3, with D hard to call. This CDR3 region has 17 residues. Germline V gives CDR1 SNHLY, CDR2 FYNNEI. Trimming took 1 base from V and 0 from J, leaving 13 bases between them. CDR3 region: CASSEEVVRHSGNTIYF. Here the CDR3 DNA reads TGTGCCAGCAGTGAAGAGGTCGTCCGACACTCTGGAAACACCATATATTTT. Complete variable domain (other parts from reference TRBV2 and TRBJ1-3): EPEVTQTPSHQVTQMGQEVILRCVPISNHLYFYWYRQILGQKVEFLVSFYNNEISEKSEIFDDQFSVERPDGSNFTLKIRSTKLEDSAMYFCASSEEVVRHSGNTIYFGEGSWLTVV.

J is TRBJ2-1 and V is TRBV13; possible D gene TRBD1, 5 bases. Looked up from germline, CDR1 is PRHDT and CDR2 is FYEKMQ (reference sequence). Trimming took off 4 bases at V and 13 bases at J, with 11 bases between the two ends. The CDR3 has 11 amino acids. The CDR3 spells CASSWGPQQFF. The CDR3 DNA sequence: TGTGCCAGCAGCTGGGGCCCCCAACAGTTCTTC.

This chain joins TRBV4-3 and TRBJ1-1, with D tentatively TRBD1 (6 bases). V lost 2 bases and J 3 bases, leaving 7 bases between the germline ends. In germline, CDR1 is LGHNA, CDR2 YSLEER. CDR3 length: 13 residues. CDR3 nucleotides: TGCGCCAGCAGCCAACAGGGGTACACTGAAGCTTTCTTT. Protein product: CASSQQGYTEAFF.

The chain recombines TRBV30 with TRBJ2-7, with D possibly TRBD1 on 5 matching bases. Germline V gene lookup returns CDR1 GTSNPN and CDR2 SVGIG (reference sequence). The CDR3 has 13 amino acids. V gave up 3 bases and J gave up 3 bases, with 12 bases separating them. The CDR3 loop is CAWSADTYYEQYF. CDR3 nucleotides: TGTGCCTGGAGCGCGGACACTTACTACGAGCAGTACTTC.

This sequence joins TRBV9 and TRBJ2-3; a possible D gene is TRBD2 (5 bases). Germline V gene sequence: CDR1 SGDLS, CDR2 YYNGEE. The CDR3 is 16 residues long. V was shortened by 0 bases and J by 0 bases, with 11 bases between the two germline ends. The CDR3 DNA follows: TGTGCCAGCAGCGTAGCCGGGGTCGGAAGCACAGATACGCAGTATTTT. Protein sequence: CASSVAGVGSTDTQYF. The full variable domain, rest sourced from reference TRBV9 and TRBJ2-3, is DSGVTQTPKHLITATGQRVTLRCSPRSGDLSVYWYQQSLDQGLQFLIQYYNGEERAKGNILERFSAQQFPDLHSELNLSSLELGDSALYFCASSVAGVGSTDTQYFGPGTRLTVL.

V gene TRBV19 combines with J gene TRBJ2-5; D might be TRBD2 (6 bases). CDR3 size: 14 residues. Germline lookup yields CDR1 LNHDA and CDR2 SQIVND (reference sequence). The ends were cut back, 3 bases at V and 1 base at J, with 9 bases in the middle. CDR3 amino acids: CASSIRRGQETQYF. CDR3 DNA sequence: TGTGCCAGTAGTATCCGGAGGGGCCAAGAGACCCAGTACTTC.

The rearrangement uses TRBV10-3 and TRBJ2-1; TRBD2 matches 15 bases. The CDR3 loop spans 16 amino acids. The germline gives CDR1 ENHRY, CDR2 SYGVKD. The V segment lost 5 bases and the J segment 6 bases; nucleotides outside the gene matches: 5. The CDR3 DNA reads as TGTGCCATCAGTTCCTCGGGACTAGCGGGAGGCAATGAGCAGTTCTTC. Protein: CAISSSGLAGGNEQFF.

The chain joins TRBV5-8 to TRBJ2-7; D perhaps matches TRBD2 (6 bases). V was clipped by 1 base and J by 5 bases, with 16 bases between them. The germline V gene has CDR1 SGHTS and CDR2 YDEGEE. The CDR3 contains 15 residues. CDR3 in DNA: TGTGCCAGCAGCTTGTCCGTATGGGGCGGGGACGAGCAGTACTTC. It yields the protein CASSLSVWGGDEQYF.

The chain combines TRBV6-5 with TRBJ1-6, with TRBD1 matching over 8 bases. The CDR3 sequence is 14 residues long. Losses at the gene ends were 5 bases for V and 9 bases for J; bases not matched to a gene: 6. Germline V gene sequence: CDR1 MNHEY, CDR2 SVGAGI. The CDR3: CASSLGQGSSPLHF. CDR3 in DNA: TGTGCCAGCAGTCTCGGACAGGGAAGTTCACCCCTCCACTTT.

The genes are TRBV6-6 and TRBJ1-6; 7 nucleotides align to TRBD1. The J segment lost 6 bases and the V segment lost 8 bases, leaving 4 bases of the junction unmatched. The germline V gene encodes CDR1 MNHNY and CDR2 SVGAGI (reference sequence). The CDR3 covers 13 residues. In DNA, the CDR3 is TGTGCCAGCCTCGACAGGGTTAATTCACCCCTCCACTTT. Protein product: CASLDRVNSPLHF.

This chain connects TRBV10-3 to TRBJ1-5; 10 bases align to TRBD1. The CDR3 covers 16 residues. Trimming at V came to 0 bases and at J to 3 bases, leaving 2 bases not matched to a gene. Germline V CDR1 and CDR2: ENHRY, SYGVKD. The CDR3 protein is CAISESGTGVNQPQHF. The CDR3 nucleotides read TGTGCCATCAGTGAGTCTGGGACAGGGGTCAATCAGCCCCAGCATTTT.

The chain joins TRBV5-1 to TRBJ1-4; 9 bases match TRBD1. V was pared by 3 bases and J by 6 bases, with 18 bases of the junction left unmatched. In germline, CDR1 is SGHRS, CDR2 YFSETQ. This CDR3 has 19 residues. In DNA form, the CDR3 reads TGCGCCAGCAGCTCTAAGGCCGGGACAGGGCTTGGGTTATATGAAAAACTGTTTTTT. Translated: CASSSKAGTGLGLYEKLFF.

The CDR3 DNA reads as TGCGCCAGCAGCCAAGAAACCTACTCCTACAATGAGCAGTTCTTC. It codes for CASSQETYSYNEQFF. The chain carries TRBV4-1 and TRBJ2-1; D ambiguous. In germline, CDR1 is MGHRA, CDR2 YSYEKL. CDR3 length: 15 residues. V lost 0 bases and J 0 bases, leaving 6 bases between the germline ends.

The chain employs TRBV30 and TRBJ1-4; unclear D gene. Germline CDR1 reads GTSNPN; CDR2 reads SVGIG (reference sequence). V was pared by 5 bases and J by 0 bases, with 13 bases between. This CDR3 region has 15 residues. In DNA, the CDR3 is TGTGCCTGGGTCCCAGGAGGAGCAACTAATGAAAAACTGTTTTTT. This encodes CAWVPGGATNEKLFF.

V and J are TRBV7-2 and TRBJ2-7; 12 bases align to TRBD2. Germline CDR1 reads SGHTA; CDR2 reads FQGNSA. CDR3 size: 18 residues. V lost 4 bases and J lost 5; bases outside the gene matches: 15. Written as DNA, the CDR3 is TGTGCCAGCAGCTCGACTAGCGGGAGTCGACCTCCAACTAACGAGCAGTACTTC. Translating it yields CASSSTSGSRPPTNEQYF.

The V and J genes are TRBV28 and TRBJ2-2, with TRBD1 as a possible D gene (6 bases). Looked up from germline, CDR1 is MDHEN and CDR2 is SYDVKM. V was shortened by 4 bases and J by 0 bases, with 12 bases between the two germline ends. The CDR3 consists of 16 residues. The CDR3 coding sequence is TGTGCCAGCAGTTCAACAGGGACACCGAACACCGGGGAGCTGTTTTTT. Its translation is CASSSTGTPNTGELFF.

The chain uses TRBV5-1 and TRBJ2-3; unclear D gene. This CDR3 has 14 amino acids. V was cut by 0 bases and J by 1 base, with 6 bases left in between. The germline V gene encodes CDR1 SGHRS and CDR2 YFSETQ. The CDR3 reads CASSLATGTDTQYF. The CDR3 DNA follows: TGCGCCAGCAGCTTGGCCACAGGCACAGATACGCAGTATTTT.